This T cell receptor (beta chain) is drawn from a study of OX40 agonist ivuxolimab in advanced cancers. The CDR3 extends over 15 amino acids. Germline V CDR1 and CDR2: SGHAT, FQDESV (reference sequence). V was trimmed by 1 base and J by 2 bases, leaving 8 bases between them. A remark on this clone: In the same sample, other DNA sequences code for this CDR3.

The method was immunoSEQ multiplex PCR; TCRdb's version includes in-frame clones alone and lacks a portion of them. The repertoire has under 85,000 clones, about 80% of them found once; the top ten carry less than 2.5%. Sequencing used CD4+ or CD8+ T cells sorted from blood, obtained in a trial of the OX40 agonist ivuxolimab. The chain has TRBV11-1 and TRBJ2-2; D is possibly TRBD2 (6 bases). This sequence originates from an adult with an advanced solid tumor such as melanoma, head and neck, liver or kidney cancer. CDR3 DNA sequence: TGTGCCAGCAGCTTAGGGAGGGGAAACACCGGGGAGCTGTTTTTT. Translating gives CASSLGRGNTGELFF. Based on the CDR3 plus reference TRBV11-1 and TRBJ2-2, the full variable domain is EAEVAQSPRYKITEKSQAVAFWCDPISGHATLYWYRQILGQGPELLVQFQDESVVDDSQLPKDRFSAERLKGVDSTLKIQPAELGDSAMYLCASSLGRGNTGELFFGEGSRLTVL.